One sample yielded the 30 T cell receptor beta chains listed below, sequenced in a study of blood T cell repertoires in COVID-19. Here immunoSEQ multiplex PCR was the method, and the copy in TCRdb shows in-frame clones only, minus some. Among 250,000 to 300,000 clones listed, around 91% were seen once. The sequenced sample was peripheral blood. These receptors all come from a woman between 55 and 75 years old with acute or convalescent COVID-19.

The rearrangement links TRBV5-1 to TRBJ1-6; the match to TRBD1 covers 9 bases. The V gene end was trimmed by 4 bases and the J gene end by 12 bases; junction bases not matched to a gene: 11. From germline, CDR1 is SGHRS and CDR2 YFSETQ. CDR3 size: 15 residues. CDR3 DNA: TGCGCCAGCAGCAGGATTGGACAGGGGAAGGAACCCCTCCACTTT. This codes for CASSRIGQGKEPLHF.

V and J are TRBV9 and TRBJ2-5; D may be TRBD2 (7 bases). Trimming cost V 0 bases and J 4 bases, with 16 bases left between them. Germline CDR1 and CDR2: SGDLS and YYNGEE. The CDR3 extends over 16 amino acids. The CDR3 bases are TGTGCCAGCAGCGTAGACAGTGGGGGGGCCCGAGAGACCCAGTACTTC. Residues: CASSVDSGGARETQYF.

The chain couples TRBV4-1 to TRBJ1-2; D is uncertain. The CDR3 runs to 11 residues. Trimming took off 4 bases at V and 6 bases at J, with 6 bases between the two ends. Looked up from germline, CDR1 is MGHRA and CDR2 is YSYEKL. The chain's CDR3 is CASSPADGYTF. The CDR3 nucleotides read TGCGCCAGCAGCCCCGCGGATGGCTACACCTTC.

This clone was seen a single time. The V gene is TRBV12-3 or TRBV12-4, the J gene TRBJ2-7; TRBD1 aligns across 9 bases. CDR3 length equals 13 residues. V was pared by 7 bases and J by 6 bases, with 7 bases of the junction left unmatched. CDR3 DNA sequence: TGTGCCAGCACCACGGACAGGGGCGGCGAGCAGTACTTC. As protein: CASTTDRGGEQYF.

The chain combines TRBV28 with TRBJ2-7; D is possibly TRBD2 (6 bases). CDR3 length: 15 residues. Germline V gives CDR1 MDHEN, CDR2 SYDVKM. V dropped 6 bases and J dropped 0 bases, with 15 bases sitting between them. CDR3 DNA: TGTGCCAGCAGGGGTGGAGGGATGAGCTCCTACGAGCAGTACTTC. Amino acids: CASRGGGMSSYEQYF.

The J gene is TRBJ1-2, the V gene TRBV7-2; 10 nucleotides line up with TRBD1. This CDR3 is built from 15 residues. The junction had 7 bases not matched to a gene; V was cut back by 5 bases and J by 4 bases. The germline gives CDR1 SGHTA, CDR2 FQGNSA. The CDR3 protein is CASSQRTGGTYGYTF. The CDR3 nucleotides are TGTGCCAGCAGCCAAAGGACAGGGGGTACCTATGGCTACACCTTC.

This clone was seen a few times. The rearrangement uses TRBV6-5 and TRBJ1-5, with D unclear. The CDR3 is 14 amino acids. Trimming stripped 6 bases from V and 2 bases from J, with 11 bases between. The germline V gene encodes CDR1 MNHEY and CDR2 SVGAGI. CDR3 sequence (DNA): TGTGCCAGCAGGGACTGGGCGGGCAATCAGCCCCAGCATTTT. Its translation: CASRDWAGNQPQHF.

This CDR3 reads CASSSGTGGWETQYF. As DNA, the CDR3 is TGTGCCAGCAGTTCCGGGACAGGGGGCTGGGAGACCCAGTACTTC. This chain uses TRBV5-4 with TRBJ2-5; 12 bases align to TRBD1. Trimming removed 5 bases from V and 5 bases from J; junction bases left unmatched: 7. CDR1 is SGHNT and CDR2 is YYREEE in the germline V gene (reference sequence). This CDR3 has 15 amino acids.

The V call is TRBV5-1, the J call TRBJ1-5; perhaps TRBD1 as D (6 bases). The CDR3 covers 14 residues. Trimming stripped 0 bases from V and 2 bases from J, with 6 bases between. The V gene's germline CDR1 is SGHRS and CDR2 YFSETQ. CDR3 DNA sequence: TGCGCCAGCAGCTTGGAGGGGGGCAATCAGCCCCAGCATTTT. It specifies CASSLEGGNQPQHF.

The V gene is TRBV24-1, the J gene TRBJ2-5; the match to TRBD2 covers 12 bases. This CDR3 region has 17 residues. The J segment lost 4 bases and the V segment lost 0 bases, leaving 5 bases of the junction unmatched. Germline CDR1 is KGHDR and CDR2 is SFDVKD. The CDR3 coding sequence is TGTGCCACCAGTGATTTGGGACTAGCGGGGTCGCGAGAGACCCAGTACTTC. Residues: CATSDLGLAGSRETQYF.

This clone came up a few times. J is TRBJ1-1 and V is TRBV23-1; a weak D match, TRBD1 (6 bases). TRBV23-1 is an open reading frame whose function is uncertain. Trimming shortened V by 1 base and J by 0 bases, and 15 bases separated the two germline ends. CDR3 size: 17 residues. CDR3 sequence (DNA): TGCGCCAGCAGTCAATGGGTCCCCAGGGGACTGAACACTGAAGCTTTCTTT. This gives the protein CASSQWVPRGLNTEAFF.

The chain recombines TRBV3-1 (or the pseudogene TRBV3-2) with TRBJ1-2; maybe TRBD1 (5 bases). The V and J ends lost 1 base and 4 bases respectively, with 13 bases between them. CDR1 and CDR2 (germline): LGHDT, YNNKEL (reference sequence). The CDR3 runs to 15 residues. Here the CDR3 reads CASSQVLGQPYGYTF. CDR3 in DNA: TGTGCCAGCAGCCAAGTGTTGGGGCAGCCCTATGGCTACACCTTC.

This clone was recorded once. This chain connects TRBV5-1 to TRBJ2-1; 8 nucleotides line up with TRBD1. This CDR3 comprises 17 residues. The V and J ends lost 0 bases and 3 bases, in that order; junction bases with no gene match: 8. Per germline, CDR1 SGHRS and CDR2 YFSETQ. The CDR3 region is CASSLGTGNRVYNEQFF. The CDR3 DNA is TGCGCCAGCAGCTTGGGGACAGGGAATAGGGTCTACAATGAGCAGTTCTTC.

The count of this clone is one. This sequence joins TRBV6-1 and TRBJ1-5; no clear D. V lost 1 base and J 6 bases, leaving 10 bases between the germline ends. Germline CDR1 reads MNHNS; CDR2 reads SASEGT. This CDR3 region has 14 residues. The CDR3 here is CASSEGTSAQPQHF. CDR3 nucleotides: TGTGCCAGCAGTGAAGGAACGAGTGCTCAGCCCCAGCATTTT.

This clone was observed a few times. V usage is TRBV29-1 and J usage is TRBJ1-1, with 10 bases that match TRBD1. Losses at the gene ends were 6 bases for V and 0 bases for J; bases not matched to a gene: 13. The CDR3 sequence is 17 residues long. CDR1 and CDR2 from the germline V gene are SQVTM and ANQGSEA. The CDR3 spells CSVVPGQGWGMNTEAFF. In nucleotides, the CDR3 is TGCAGCGTCGTCCCGGGACAGGGGTGGGGCATGAACACTGAAGCTTTCTTT.

The chain carries TRBV7-8 and TRBJ1-5, with 9 positions matching TRBD1. This CDR3 has 16 residues. CDR1 is SGHVS and CDR2 is FQNEAQ in the germline V gene. Trimming took 6 bases from V and 2 from J; bases not matched to a gene: 8. CDR3 nucleotide sequence: TGTGCCAGCAGAGAACAGGGGGCCCGCGGCAATCAGCCCCAGCATTTT. Protein sequence: CASREQGARGNQPQHF.

The J gene is TRBJ2-1, the V gene TRBV7-2, with D possibly TRBD2 on 5 matching bases. The CDR3 consists of 13 residues. The germline V gene has CDR1 SGHTA and CDR2 FQGNSA. Trimming removed 1 base from V and 6 bases from J, with 7 bases in between. The CDR3 DNA reads as TGTGCCAGCAGCTTAGGGCGGGCCAATGAGCAGTTCTTC. Its protein is CASSLGRANEQFF. Using reference TRBV7-2 and TRBJ2-1 for the parts outside the CDR3, the full variable domain is GAGVSQSPSNKVTEKGKDVELRCDPISGHTALYWYRQSLGQGLEFLIYFQGNSAPDKSGLPSDRFSAERTGGSVSTLTIQRTQQEDSAVYLCASSLGRANEQFFGPGTRLTVL.

This clone came up a few times. This sequence joins TRBV2 and TRBJ2-1; D is ambiguous. This CDR3 comprises 15 residues. Germline V CDR1 and CDR2: SNHLY, FYNNEI. V was trimmed by 6 bases and J by 0 bases, leaving 12 bases between them. CDR3 protein: CASSPTTSSYNEQFF. In DNA form, the CDR3 reads TGTGCCAGCAGCCCTACCACGAGCTCCTACAATGAGCAGTTCTTC.

The V call is TRBV5-4, the J call TRBJ2-5, with 8 bases fitting TRBD1. The J segment lost 5 bases and the V segment lost 0 bases, leaving 12 bases of the junction unmatched. The CDR3 length is 17 residues. Germline V CDR1 and CDR2: SGHNT, YYREEE (reference sequence). This chain's CDR3 is CASSLAPTAGGRETQYF. CDR3 nucleotide sequence: TGTGCCAGCAGCTTGGCCCCTACGGCAGGGGGCAGGGAGACCCAGTACTTC.

V is TRBV5-6 and J is TRBJ2-7; D is possibly TRBD1 (5 bases). V was pared by 0 bases and J by 4 bases, with 8 bases between. The CDR3 is 13 amino acids. Germline CDR1 is SGHDT and CDR2 is YYEEEE. In nucleotides, the CDR3 is TGTGCCAGCAGCTTGGCCCAGGGTTACGAGCAGTACTTC. Amino acid sequence: CASSLAQGYEQYF.

The rearrangement joins TRBV6-2 or TRBV6-3 to TRBJ2-1, with 9 bases lining up with TRBD2. CDR1 is MNHEY and CDR2 is SVGEGT in the germline V gene. The CDR3 sequence is 15 residues long. Unmatched junction bases numbered 3, after V lost 4 bases and J lost 2 bases. The DNA for the CDR3 is TGTGCCAGCAGTTGGGGCGGGGGGGCCTACAATGAGCAGTTCTTC. The encoded protein is CASSWGGGAYNEQFF.

The V gene is TRBV28, the J gene TRBJ2-7, with D perhaps matching TRBD2 (7 bases). Between the trimmed V and J ends, which lost 5 bases and 3 bases, there was a span of 14 bases. The CDR3 contains 14 residues. Germline CDR1 and CDR2: MDHEN and SYDVKM. As DNA, the CDR3 is TGTGCCAGCAGTAAATCGGGGGGACACTACGAGCAGTACTTC. Amino acid sequence: CASSKSGGHYEQYF.

CDR3 bases: TGTGCCAGTAGCACTCAGGGGGTGAGTGGCTACACCTTC. Its translation is CASSTQGVSGYTF. V usage is TRBV19 and J usage is TRBJ1-2; TRBD1 aligns across 7 bases. CDR1 is LNHDA, CDR2 SQIVND, per germline (reference sequence). The CDR3 runs to 13 residues. J lost 7 bases, V lost 6 bases, and 8 bases had no gene match.

The gene calls are TRBV15 and TRBJ2-5; 9 positions agree with TRBD2. This CDR3 comprises 14 residues. CDR1 is LNHNV, CDR2 YYDKDF, per germline (reference sequence). The J segment lost 4 bases and the V segment lost 7 bases, leaving 7 bases of the junction unmatched. The DNA of the CDR3 is TGTGCCACCACGGCGGGGGGGCCGGGAGAGACCCAGTACTTC. Translation: CATTAGGPGETQYF.

The rearrangement joins TRBV10-3 to TRBJ2-2; 7 nucleotides match TRBD1. V lost 4 bases, J lost 1 base, and 6 bases stayed unmatched. This CDR3 is built from 16 residues. Germline V CDR1 and CDR2: ENHRY, SYGVKD. CDR3 protein: CAISARRTGNTGELFF. CDR3 in DNA: TGTGCCATCAGTGCTAGGAGGACAGGGAACACCGGGGAGCTGTTTTTT.

The chain joins TRBV18 to TRBJ1-2, with 12 bases matching TRBD1. Germline V gives CDR1 KGHSH, CDR2 LQKENI. This CDR3 comprises 14 residues. The J segment lost 6 bases and the V segment lost 4 bases, leaving 3 bases of the junction unmatched. CDR3 region: CASSLGTGGHGYTF. CDR3 DNA: TGTGCCAGCTCACTGGGGACAGGGGGCCATGGCTACACCTTC.

The CDR3 region is CASSQTGGTTLAKKLFF. The CDR3 DNA reads as TGTGCCAGCAGCCAGACAGGGGGGACGACACTTGCCAAAAAACTGTTTTTT. The chain recombines TRBV28 with TRBJ1-4; 9 nucleotides align to TRBD1. This CDR3 comprises 17 residues. V lost 6 bases and J lost 9; bases outside the gene matches: 17. Germline CDR1 reads MDHEN; CDR2 reads SYDVKM.

The chain joins TRBV7-2 to TRBJ2-7; TRBD2 matches 7 bases. In germline, CDR1 is SGHTA, CDR2 FQGNSA. J lost 0 bases, V lost 5 bases, and 19 bases had no gene match. The CDR3 is 19 amino acids. This CDR3 is CASSPLGGGLPPLSYEQYF. The CDR3 DNA sequence: TGTGCCAGCAGCCCGCTTGGGGGGGGGTTACCTCCTCTCTCCTACGAGCAGTACTTC.

CDR3 in DNA: TGTGCCAGCAGCCAAGTTGGGGGGGCAGATACGCAGTATTTT. Protein product: CASSQVGGADTQYF. The chain combines TRBV4-2 with TRBJ2-3; 7 bases are shared with TRBD2. The CDR3 spans 14 residues. Germline V gene sequence: CDR1 LGHNA, CDR2 YNFKEQ. Trimming took 1 base from V and 4 from J; bases not matched to a gene: 2.

About this clone: The same CDR3 also results from other DNA sequences found in this sample. The V call is TRBV28, the J call TRBJ1-3; no definite D call. The length of the CDR3 is 12 residues. Trimming stripped 5 bases from V and 4 bases from J, with 6 bases between. Germline values: CDR1 MDHEN, CDR2 SYDVKM. The DNA for the CDR3 is TGTGCCAGCAGTCCCCTGGGAAACACCATATATTTT. Its protein is CASSPLGNTIYF.